This T cell receptor (beta chain) emerged from a study of beta chain features in type 1 diabetes. Study-level results: Relative to healthy donors, patients appeared to have naive, central memory and Treg TCRB repertoires that were more similar. Moderate yet significant TCRB CDR3 shortening was seen in Type 1 diabetes patients in all four CD4+ subsets. Unsettled here was the matter of whether HLA type influences TCRB rearrangement.

This clone showed up just a few times. Its matching antigen is unknown. Sequencing targeted expressed TCRB transcripts, as all isolated RNA had been reverse transcribed. TCRdb's copy holds only in-frame clones and misses some; the assay was immunoSEQ multiplex PCR. Altogether 250,000 to 300,000 clones are present, 13% to 15% being singletons, with the ten largest covering over 0.015%. Heparinised blood was drawn once per donor, averaging about 116 mL. This sequence originates from a man aged 30 to 39 with type 1 diabetes. The specimen sequenced was naive CD4+ T cells from blood.

The chain's CDR3 is CASSSRRNFETQYF. In DNA form, the CDR3 reads TGTGCCAGCAGCTCCCGGAGGAATTTCGAGACCCAGTACTTC. The chain carries TRBV7-2 and TRBJ2-5; weak D call: TRBD2 (5 bases). CDR1 and CDR2 (germline): SGHTA, FQGNSA. The CDR3 sequence is 14 residues long. V gave up 4 bases and J gave up 5 bases, with 14 bases separating them.